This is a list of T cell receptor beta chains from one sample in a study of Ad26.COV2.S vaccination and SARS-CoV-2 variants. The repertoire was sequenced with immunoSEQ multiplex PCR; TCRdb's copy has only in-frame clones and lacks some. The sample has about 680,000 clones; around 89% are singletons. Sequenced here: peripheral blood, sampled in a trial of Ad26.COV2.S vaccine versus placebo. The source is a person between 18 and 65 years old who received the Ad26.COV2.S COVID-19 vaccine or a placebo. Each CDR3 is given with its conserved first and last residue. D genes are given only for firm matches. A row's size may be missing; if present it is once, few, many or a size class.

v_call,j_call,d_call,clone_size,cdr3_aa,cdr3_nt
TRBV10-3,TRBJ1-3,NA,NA,CAISPPGGSGNTIYF,TGTGCCATCAGTCCTCCCGGTGGGTCTGGAAACACCATATATTTT
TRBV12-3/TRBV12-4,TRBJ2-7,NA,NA,CASSPFGYEQYF,TGTGCCAGCAGTCCTTTCGGTTACGAGCAGTACTTC
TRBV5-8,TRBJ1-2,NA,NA,CASSFIGEGRNGYTF,TGTGCCAGCAGCTTTATAGGGGAGGGTAGAAATGGCTACACCTTC
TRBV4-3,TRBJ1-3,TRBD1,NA,CASSPGTEARNTIYF,TGCGCCAGCAGCCCCGGGACAGAAGCCCGAAACACCATATATTTT
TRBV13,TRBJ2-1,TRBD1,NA,CASSAGGSNEQFF,TGTGCCAGCAGCGCAGGGGGCTCCAATGAGCAGTTCTTC
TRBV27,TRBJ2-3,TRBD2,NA,CASSYSGVVDTQYF,TGTGCCAGCAGTTATAGCGGGGTAGTGGATACGCAGTATTTT
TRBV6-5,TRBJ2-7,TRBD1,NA,CASIGTVGPYEQYF,TGTGCCAGCATTGGGACAGTGGGACCCTACGAGCAGTACTTC
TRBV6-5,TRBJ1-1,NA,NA,CASREAAGTEAFF,TGTGCCAGCAGGGAGGCTGCGGGTACTGAAGCTTTCTTT
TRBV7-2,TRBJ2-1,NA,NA,CASSLRGNEQFF,TGTGCCAGCAGCCTCAGGGGTAATGAGCAGTTCTTC
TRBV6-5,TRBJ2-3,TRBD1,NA,CASSLTGGVDTQYF,TGTGCCAGCAGTTTGACAGGGGGCGTAGATACGCAGTATTTT
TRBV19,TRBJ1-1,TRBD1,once,CASSEDRDTEAFF,TGTGCCAGTAGTGAGGACAGGGACACTGAAGCTTTCTTT
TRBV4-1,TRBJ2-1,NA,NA,CASSPLAGEQFF,TGCGCCAGCAGCCCGCTAGCTGGTGAGCAGTTCTTC
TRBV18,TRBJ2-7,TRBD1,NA,CASSSPGQGSYEQYF,TGTGCCAGCTCCTCTCCGGGACAGGGGTCCTACGAGCAGTACTTC
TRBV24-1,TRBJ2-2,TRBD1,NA,CATSDSGQGFLNTGELFF,TGTGCCACCAGTGATTCTGGACAGGGCTTCTTGAACACCGGGGAGCTGTTTTTT
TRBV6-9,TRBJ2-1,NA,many,CASSYRRARAYNEQFF,TGTGCCAGCAGTTATCGGCGGGCTCGAGCCTACAATGAGCAGTTCTTC
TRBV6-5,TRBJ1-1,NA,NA,CASSYGGRTEAFF,TGTGCCAGCAGTTACGGGGGGCGCACTGAAGCTTTCTTT
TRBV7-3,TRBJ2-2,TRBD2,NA,CASSRTSGVGGELFF,TGTGCCAGCAGCCGGACTAGCGGGGTGGGCGGGGAGCTGTTTTTT